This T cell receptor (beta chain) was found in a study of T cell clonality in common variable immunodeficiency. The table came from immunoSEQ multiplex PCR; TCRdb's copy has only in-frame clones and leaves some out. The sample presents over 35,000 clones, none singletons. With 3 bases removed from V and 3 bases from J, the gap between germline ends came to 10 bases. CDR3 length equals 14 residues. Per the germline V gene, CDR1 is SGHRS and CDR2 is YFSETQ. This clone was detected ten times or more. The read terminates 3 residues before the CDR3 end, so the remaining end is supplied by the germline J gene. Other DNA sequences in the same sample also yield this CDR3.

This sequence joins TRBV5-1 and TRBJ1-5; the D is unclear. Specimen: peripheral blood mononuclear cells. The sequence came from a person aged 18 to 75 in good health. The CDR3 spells CASSSGAPNQPQHF. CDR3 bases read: TGCGCCAGCAGCTCAGGAGCCCCCAATCAGCCC.